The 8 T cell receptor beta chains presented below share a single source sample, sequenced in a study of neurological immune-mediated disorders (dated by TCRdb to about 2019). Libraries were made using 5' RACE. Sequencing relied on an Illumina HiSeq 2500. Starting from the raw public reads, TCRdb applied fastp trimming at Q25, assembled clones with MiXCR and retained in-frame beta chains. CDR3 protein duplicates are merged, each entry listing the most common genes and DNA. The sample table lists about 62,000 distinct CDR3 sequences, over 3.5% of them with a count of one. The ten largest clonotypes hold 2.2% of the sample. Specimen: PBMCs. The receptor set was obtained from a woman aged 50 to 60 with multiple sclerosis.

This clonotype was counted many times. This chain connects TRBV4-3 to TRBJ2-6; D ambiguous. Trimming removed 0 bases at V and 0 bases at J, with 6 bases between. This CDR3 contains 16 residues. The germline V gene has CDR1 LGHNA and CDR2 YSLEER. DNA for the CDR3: TGCGCCAGCAGCCAAGAAGGCAGCTCTGGGGCCAACGTCCTGACTTTC. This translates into CASSQEGSSGANVLTF.

Here the CDR3 reads CASSSGLAGEEQYF. For the CDR3, the DNA is TGTGCCAGCAGCTCGGGACTAGCGGGAGAGGAGCAGTACTTC. The chain recombines TRBV7-6 with TRBJ2-7; 14 bases match TRBD2. Trimming removed 4 bases from V and 7 bases from J; junction bases left unmatched: 3. Germline CDR1 and CDR2: SGHVS and FNYEAQ. The CDR3 runs 14 residues.

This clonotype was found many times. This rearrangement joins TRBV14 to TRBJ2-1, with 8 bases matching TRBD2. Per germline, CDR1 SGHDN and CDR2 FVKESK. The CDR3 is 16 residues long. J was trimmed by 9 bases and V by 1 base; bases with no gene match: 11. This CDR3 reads CASSQVRGAGVGEQFF. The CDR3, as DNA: TGTGCCAGCAGCCAAGTCCGAGGAGCGGGAGTGGGTGAGCAGTTCTTC.

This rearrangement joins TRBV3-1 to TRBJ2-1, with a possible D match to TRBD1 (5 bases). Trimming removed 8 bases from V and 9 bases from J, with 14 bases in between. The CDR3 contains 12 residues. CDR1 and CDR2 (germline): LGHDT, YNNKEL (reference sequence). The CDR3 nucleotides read TGTGCCAGCCAGTTTGGGGCTGGTGAGCAGTTCTTC. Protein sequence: CASQFGAGEQFF.

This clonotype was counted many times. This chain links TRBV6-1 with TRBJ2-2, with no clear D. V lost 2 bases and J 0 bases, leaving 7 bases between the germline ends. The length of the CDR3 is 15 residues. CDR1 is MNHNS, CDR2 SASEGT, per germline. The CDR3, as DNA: TGTGCCAGCAGTGAATGGAGCTCGAACACCGGGGAGCTGTTTTTT. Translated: CASSEWSSNTGELFF.

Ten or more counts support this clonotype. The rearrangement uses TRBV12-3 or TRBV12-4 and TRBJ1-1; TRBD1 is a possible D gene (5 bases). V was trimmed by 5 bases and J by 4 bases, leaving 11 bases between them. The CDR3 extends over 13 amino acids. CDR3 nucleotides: TGTGCCAGCAGTCCCCGCGGGGCCACTGAAGCTTTCTTT. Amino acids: CASSPRGATEAFF.

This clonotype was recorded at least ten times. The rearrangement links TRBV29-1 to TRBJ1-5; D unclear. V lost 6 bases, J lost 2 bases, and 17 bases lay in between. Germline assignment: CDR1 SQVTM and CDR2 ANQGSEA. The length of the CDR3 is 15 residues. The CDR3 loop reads CSVADGFLGNQPQHF. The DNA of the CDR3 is TGCAGCGTCGCAGATGGGTTTCTTGGCAATCAGCCCCAGCATTTT.

As DNA, the CDR3 is TGCGCCAGCAGCTTAGGACATGCGGGGGAGACCCAGTACTTC. Translation: CASSLGHAGETQYF. V gene TRBV5-1 combines with J gene TRBJ2-5, with D perhaps TRBD2 (6 bases). This CDR3 spans 14 amino acids. Trimming removed 2 bases at V and 5 bases at J, with 13 bases between. Germline CDR1 is SGHRS and CDR2 is YFSETQ.